Listed below are T cell receptor beta chains from one sample, sequenced in a study of T cell changes during pregnancy in multiple sclerosis. This table comes from immunoSEQ multiplex PCR, and its TCRdb copy is limited to in-frame clones, with some not included. Among 65,000 to 85,000 clones listed, 94% were seen once. The sequenced sample was peripheral blood, obtained in the second trimester of pregnancy. These receptor sequences come from a female donor in good health, enrolled as a control in a pregnancy study. CDR3s include the opening cysteine and the closing phenylalanine or tryptophan. The order of the fields is D gene, clone size, J gene, V gene, CDR3 length, CDR3 DNA, CDR3 protein. D genes are given only for firm matches. Expanded clones are given a class, and other clones once, few, many or no size at all.

TRBD2 . TRBJ2-7 TRBV28 14 TGTGCCAGCAGTTTTAGCGGGAGACGCTACGAGCAGTACTTC CASSFSGRRYEQYF
TRBD2 . TRBJ2-1 TRBV18 17 TGTGCCAGCTCACGACAAGGGACTAGCGGATCCTACAATGAGCAGTTCTTC CASSRQGTSGSYNEQFF
. . TRBJ2-7 TRBV14 13 TGTGCCAGCAGCCCAGGGGCTGACTACGAGCAGTACTTC CASSPGADYEQYF
TRBD2 . TRBJ2-1 TRBV30 13 TGTGCCTGGACTAGCGGGAGGTACAATGAGCAGTTCTTC CAWTSGRYNEQFF
TRBD1 . TRBJ1-4 TRBV11-3 20 TGTGCCAGCAGACCCCCGGGCCCGGGACAGGAATCGACCGGGGGTGAAAAACTGTTTTTT CASRPPGPGQESTGGEKLFF
. . TRBJ2-7 TRBV5-4 12 TGTGCCAGCAGCTTGCTCGGTTACGAGCAGTACTTC CASSLLGYEQYF
TRBD1 . TRBJ2-7 TRBV28 14 TGTGCCAGCAGTTATGACAGGGACTCCTACGAGCAGTACTTC CASSYDRDSYEQYF
. . TRBJ2-3 TRBV7-8 15 TGTGCCAGCAGCTCAAGGGACTTCGACACAGATACGCAGTATTTT CASSSRDFDTDTQYF
. . TRBJ2-3 TRBV4-2 15 TGTGCCAGCAGCCAACCGCAGCGCGACACAGATACGCAGTATTTT CASSQPQRDTDTQYF
. . TRBJ1-5 TRBV27 15 TGTGCCAGCAGTTTATCTCGCGGGAACAATCAGCCCCAGCATTTT CASSLSRGNNQPQHF
TRBD2 . TRBJ2-1 TRBV9 16 TGTGCCAGCAGCGAATATCCGGGACTAGCAAGGGATGAGCAGTTCTTC CASSEYPGLARDEQFF
TRBD1 . TRBJ2-2 TRBV27 16 TGTGCCAGCAGTTCCCCCAGGACAGGGATGACCGGGGAGCTGTTTTTT CASSSPRTGMTGELFF
TRBD1 . TRBJ2-1 TRBV5-1 14 TGCGCCAGCAGCCCGACAGGGTCCTACAATGAGCAGTTCTTC CASSPTGSYNEQFF
TRBD1 . TRBJ2-3 TRBV6-5 16 TGTGCCAGCAGTTTTACAGGGGGCGAAAGCACAGATACGCAGTATTTT CASSFTGGESTDTQYF
. . TRBJ2-1 TRBV30 13 TGTGCCTGGAGTGGCGGAAAACAGGGTGAGCAGTTCTTC CAWSGGKQGEQFF
. . TRBJ1-4 TRBV28 12 TGTGCCAGCAGTTTTGGCCATGAAAAACTGTTTTTT CASSFGHEKLFF
TRBD1 . TRBJ1-2 TRBV18 14 TGTGCCAGCTCACCAGGACAGGGGGGCTATGGCTACACCTTC CASSPGQGGYGYTF
. . TRBJ1-2 TRBV27 11 TGTGCCAGCAGTTCGGGGTATGGCTACACCTTC CASSSGYGYTF
. . TRBJ1-6 TRBV27 15 TGTGCCAGCAGTTTATCGGTAGAGGGTGCTTCACCCCTCCACTTT CASSLSVEGASPLHF
. once TRBJ2-7 TRBV6-6 13 TGTGCCAGCAGTTCCTCAGGGGCCCACGAGCAGTACTTC CASSSSGAHEQYF
TRBD1 . TRBJ2-3 TRBV6-1 14 TGTGCCAGTTCACAGGGGGCGGGCACAGATACGCAGTATTTT CASSQGAGTDTQYF
TRBD1 . TRBJ2-5 TRBV7-2 14 TGTGCCAGCAGAGGGAGACAGGGTGGTCAGACCCAGTACTTC CASRGRQGGQTQYF
TRBD2 . TRBJ2-1 TRBV4-1 15 TGCGCCAGCAGCCTTACTAGCGGGACTTACAATGAGCAGTTCTTC CASSLTSGTYNEQFF
. once TRBJ2-7 TRBV2 15 TGTGCCAGCAGTGAATCAGTGGGCCAAAAATACGAGCAGTACTTC CASSESVGQKYEQYF
TRBD1 . TRBJ2-7 TRBV5-5 14 TGTGCCAGCAGCTCCCAGACAGGGGGAGACGAGCAGTACTTC CASSSQTGGDEQYF
. . TRBJ2-1 TRBV28 13 TGTGCCAGCAGTTTAATAGGGGAGGATGAGCAGTTCTTC CASSLIGEDEQFF
. . TRBJ2-1 TRBV27 16 TGTGCCAGCAGTTCTGGGGGCGAGGGCTCCTACAATGAGCAGTTCTTC CASSSGGEGSYNEQFF
TRBD2 . TRBJ2-2 TRBV5-8 18 TGTGCCAGCAGCTTGGGGGGACTAGCGGCTGAAGACACCGGGGAGCTGTTTTTT CASSLGGLAAEDTGELFF
TRBD2 . TRBJ2-1 TRBV2 14 TGTGCCAGCAGTACGAGCGGGAGTGTCAATGAGCAGTTCTTC CASSTSGSVNEQFF
TRBD1 . TRBJ2-5 TRBV6-5 15 TGTGCCAGCAGTTCAGACAGGGCCAGCCAAGAGACCCAGTACTTC CASSSDRASQETQYF
. few TRBJ1-1 TRBV18 14 TGTGCCAGCTCACCAAGGATCGGGGAAAGTGAAGCTTTCTTT CASSPRIGESEAFF